This entry lists 18 T cell receptor beta chains sequenced from one sample in a study of human T cells and chemical hapten exposure (dated by TCRdb to 2020 to 2023). The time point label of this sample denotes: patch test 1, 2 weeks after DPC sensitization. According to the study, the label for this sample's treatment or condition signals: therapeutic diphenylcyclopropenone sensitization with weekly scalp DPC. Libraries were built with RACE. Instrument on record: NextSeq 500. Using fastp trimming at Q25 and MiXCR clonotype assembly, TCRdb reanalyzed the public sequencing data and kept in-frame beta chains. Records with the same CDR3 protein are collapsed into one entry carrying the most frequent genes and DNA. Within this sample are approximately 100,000 distinct CDR3 sequences, with 11% of them counted one time only. Around 3.5% of the sample is taken by the ten largest. Sequencing was performed on whole blood, taken in connection with sensitization to the hapten diphenylcyclopropenone (DPC). These receptors all stem from a woman in her thirties or forties with alopecia areata. Some clones in this sample may be carry-over from other donors' samples.

The chain is built from TRBV5-4 and TRBJ2-3; 11 nucleotides agree with TRBD1. The CDR3 extends over 16 amino acids. CDR1 is SGHNT and CDR2 is YYREEE in the germline V gene (reference sequence). Germline trimming cut 4 bases from V and 4 bases from J; bases unmatched to any gene: 8. The CDR3 here is CASSIGDRGWSDTQYF. CDR3 coding DNA: TGTGCCAGCAGCATTGGGGACAGGGGGTGGTCAGATACGCAGTATTTT.

At least ten counts were recorded for this clonotype. V is TRBV19 and J is TRBJ2-2, with D perhaps TRBD1 (7 bases). V lost 7 bases and J 5 bases, leaving 17 bases between the germline ends. The CDR3 has 15 amino acids. In germline, CDR1 is LNHDA, CDR2 SQIVND (reference sequence). The CDR3 is CASIAGGGRTGELFF. In DNA form, the CDR3 reads TGTGCCAGTATTGCTGGAGGGGGCCGGACCGGGGAGCTGTTTTTT.

This clonotype was picked up many times. The CDR3 protein is CASSYRQGGSNQPQHF. The CDR3 bases are TGTGCCAGCAGCTACAGACAGGGGGGTAGCAATCAGCCCCAGCATTTT. The gene calls are TRBV6-1 and TRBJ1-5; 9 bases agree with TRBD1. This CDR3 spans 16 amino acids. CDR1 MNHNS and CDR2 SASEGT come from the germline V gene. The ends lost 6 bases at V and 0 bases at J; junction bases unmatched: 6.

V is TRBV28 and J is TRBJ1-1; TRBD1 aligns across 7 bases. Germline V lookup: CDR1 MDHEN, CDR2 SYDVKM. There are 15 residues in the CDR3. V lost 4 bases to trimming and J lost 1 base; unmatched junction nucleotides: 6. CDR3 nucleotides: TGTGCCAGCAGTTCCGCGACAGGGTGGAACACTGAAGCTTTCTTT. This gives the protein CASSSATGWNTEAFF.

This sequence joins TRBV14 and TRBJ1-2; D possibly corresponds to TRBD1 (6 bases). This CDR3 spans 15 amino acids. Germline assignment: CDR1 SGHDN and CDR2 FVKESK. Trimming took 3 bases from V and 3 from J, leaving 14 bases between them. This chain's CDR3 is CASSHRGRGDYGYTF. The CDR3 DNA is TGTGCCAGCAGCCACAGGGGACGGGGTGACTATGGCTACACCTTC.

This clonotype came up a few times. The rearrangement links TRBV11-3 to TRBJ2-1; 14 nucleotides match TRBD2. Germline V gives CDR1 SGHNT, CDR2 YENEEA. The J segment lost 8 bases and the V segment lost 4 bases, leaving 7 bases of the junction unmatched. The length of the CDR3 is 16 residues. The CDR3 nucleotides are TGTGCCAGCAGCTGGAGCGGGACTAGCGGGAGCTATGAGCAGTTCTTC. Translating it yields CASSWSGTSGSYEQFF.

The chain employs TRBV7-2 and TRBJ2-3; 8 nucleotides align to TRBD2. Germline-derived CDR1 and CDR2 are SGHTA and FQGNSA. The trim removed 4 bases at V and 1 base at J, leaving 1 base unmatched. This CDR3 has 14 amino acids. CDR3 region: CASSSAGGTDTQYF. Written as DNA, the CDR3 is TGTGCCAGCAGCTCAGCGGGAGGCACAGATACGCAGTATTTT. Using reference TRBV7-2 and TRBJ2-3 for the parts outside the CDR3, the full variable domain is GAGVSQSPSNKVTEKGKDVELRCDPISGHTALYWYRQSLGQGLEFLIYFQGNSAPDKSGLPSDRFSAERTGGSVSTLTIQRTQQEDSAVYLCASSSAGGTDTQYFGPGTRLTVL.

This clonotype has only a few counts. The V and J genes are TRBV20-1 and TRBJ1-6; 8 nucleotides match TRBD1. This CDR3 spans 16 amino acids. The J segment lost 7 bases and the V segment lost 0 bases, leaving 8 bases of the junction unmatched. Germline lookup yields CDR1 DFQATT and CDR2 SNEGSKA (reference sequence). The CDR3 loop is CSARDPGQGGNSPLHF. In DNA, the CDR3 is TGCAGTGCTAGAGACCCTGGACAGGGCGGGAATTCACCCCTCCACTTT.

The chain links TRBV20-1 to TRBJ2-6; TRBD1 agrees at 8 bases. The CDR3 totals 17 residues. Germline CDR1 and CDR2: DFQATT and SNEGSKA (reference sequence). Trimming took 0 bases from V and 0 from J; bases not matched to a gene: 4. The CDR3 nucleotides read TGCAGTGCTAGAGACGGGACAGGCGACTCTGGGGCCAACGTCCTGACTTTC. Translating gives CSARDGTGDSGANVLTF.

This clonotype was seen only a few times. The chain couples TRBV7-9 to TRBJ1-2; 7 positions agree with TRBD1. The V segment lost 2 bases and the J segment 2 bases; nucleotides outside the gene matches: 2. The CDR3 totals 14 residues. CDR1 and CDR2 (germline): SEHNR, FQNEAQ (reference sequence). The CDR3 reads CASSLTGVNYGYTF. The CDR3 DNA reads as TGTGCCAGCAGCTTAACAGGGGTGAACTATGGCTACACCTTC.

A few counts support this clonotype. The chain employs TRBV18 and TRBJ1-4; D might be TRBD1 (6 bases). The length of the CDR3 is 14 residues. Trimming removed 6 bases at V and 4 bases at J, with 12 bases between. Per germline, CDR1 KGHSH and CDR2 LQKENI. The CDR3 loop is CASSRDNINEKLFF. For the CDR3, the DNA is TGTGCCAGCTCTCGGGACAATATTAATGAAAAACTGTTTTTT.

The chain links TRBV18 to TRBJ2-1; 9 nucleotides line up with TRBD2. V dropped 3 bases and J dropped 3; count of bases not matched to a gene: 9. The CDR3 sequence is 17 residues long. The V gene's germline CDR1 is KGHSH and CDR2 LQKENI. The CDR3 region has the DNA TGTGCCAGCTCACCCAATCGACTAGCGGAATTCTACAATGAGCAGTTCTTC. It translates to CASSPNRLAEFYNEQFF.

Concerning this clonotype itself: It may be a read error: a sequence one base away is much more abundant. Given the absence of the conserved phenylalanine or tryptophan at the CDR3 end, a read error is likely. The chain joins TRBV5-4 to TRBJ1-5; D ambiguous. Germline assignment: CDR1 SGHNT and CDR2 YYREEE (reference sequence). Trimming cost V 0 bases and J 1 base, with 5 bases left between them. There are 14 residues in the CDR3. This CDR3 is CASSLVGSNQPQHY. DNA of the CDR3: TGTGCCAGCAGCTTGGTGGGCAGCAATCAGCCCCAGCATTAT.

This clonotype was counted ten times or more. The chain joins TRBV6-6 to TRBJ2-7, with D maybe TRBD2 (6 bases). From germline, CDR1 is MNHNY and CDR2 SVGAGI (reference sequence). The CDR3 extends over 14 amino acids. The ends were cut back, 2 bases at V and 3 bases at J, with 11 bases in the middle. The CDR3 sequence is CASSYVGRFYEQYF. DNA for the CDR3: TGTGCCAGCAGTTACGTAGGGAGGTTCTACGAGCAGTACTTC.

At least ten counts were recorded for this clonotype. The chain is built from TRBV5-1 and TRBJ2-2; D possibly corresponds to TRBD2 (6 bases). V lost 3 bases and J lost 6, with 18 bases in between. CDR1 is SGHRS and CDR2 is YFSETQ in the germline V gene. This CDR3 comprises 16 residues. Written as DNA, the CDR3 is TGCGCCAGCAGCTCGGGGGTAGCTTTGGGTGCCGGGGAGCTGTTTTTT. Its protein is CASSSGVALGAGELFF.

This clonotype was observed a handful of times. V usage is TRBV24-1 and J usage is TRBJ2-3; 11 bases line up with TRBD2. In germline, CDR1 is KGHDR, CDR2 SFDVKD. Trimming at V came to 6 bases and at J to 2 bases, leaving 9 bases not matched to a gene. This CDR3 is built from 17 residues. CDR3 in DNA: TGTGCCACCAGTACGAGAATAGCGGGGGGGATCACAGATACGCAGTATTTT. This translates into CATSTRIAGGITDTQYF.

CDR3 nucleotide sequence: TGTGCCAGCAGCCTGACAGGCTCTGGAAACACCATATATTTT. Amino acids: CASSLTGSGNTIYF. This chain connects TRBV3-1 to TRBJ1-3, with a possible D match to TRBD1 (6 bases). Germline lookup yields CDR1 LGHDT and CDR2 YNNKEL (reference sequence). The ends were cut back, 4 bases at V and 0 bases at J, with 7 bases in the middle. This CDR3 contains 14 residues.

CDR3 sequence (DNA): TGCAGCGTTGTAGGTAGGGTCTACGAGCAGTACTTC. Translation gives CSVVGRVYEQYF. V is TRBV29-1 and J is TRBJ2-7; no firm D call. Germline V gene sequence: CDR1 SQVTM, CDR2 ANQGSEA. CDR3 length equals 12 residues. V lost 4 bases to trimming and J lost 3 bases, with 10 bases between them.